The T cell receptor (beta chain) under discussion was sequenced for a study of blood T cell repertoires in COVID-19. Study information: Samples representing acute and convalescent COVID-19 were sourced from the United States, Italy and Spain. T cells, B-cell-depleted T cells, or PBMCs provided the cDNA or gDNA that served as material.

Germline CDR1 MNHEY, CDR2 SVGAGI. V was trimmed by 10 bases and J by 0 bases, leaving 13 bases between them. The CDR3 totals 14 residues. Methods used by the authors: Reference gene primer amplification in the assay estimated nucleated cell counts. The assay was immunoSEQ multiplex PCR, and TCRdb's table has in-frame clones only and misses some. The DNA was the basis for D and trimming; V, J and clone size are from that table. Among 200,000 to 250,000 clones listed, around 80% were seen once. The receptor comes from a woman in her 30s with COVID-19, enrolled during active disease. This chain connects TRBV6-5 to TRBJ1-5; D remains unclear. The sequencing sample was made of peripheral blood. The CDR3 reads CATLAAYSNQPQHF. The DNA for the CDR3 is TGTGCCACCCTGGCCGCTTATAGCAATCAGCCCCAGCATTTT.